Here is one T cell receptor beta chain with its context. Germline-derived CDR1 and CDR2 are SGDLS and YYNGEE. With V trimmed by 4 bases and J by 2 bases, 1 base remained unmatched. The CDR3 length is 14 residues. Profiling relied on immunoSEQ multiplex PCR, and the TCRdb table lists in-frame clones only, not all of them. The data show around 39,000 clones, 92% seen once. The entry originates in a study of T cell changes during pregnancy in multiple sclerosis. Sequences were derived from CD8+ T cells from peripheral blood mononuclear cells, sampled before pregnancy. The chain carries TRBV9 and TRBJ2-1, with 9 bases aligning to TRBD2. The sequence derives from a female donor with multiple sclerosis, enrolled in a pregnancy study. CDR3 sequence: CASSIAGAYNEQFF. In DNA form, the CDR3 reads TGTGCCAGCAGCATAGCGGGGGCCTACAATGAGCAGTTCTTC.